These T cell receptor beta chains were read from a single sample in a study of T-cell reconstitution after alpha-beta-depleted transplantation in children. TCRdb redid the calling of the PCR reads with MiXCR, one entry per CDR3 protein. The sample lists 490,000 or so distinct CDR3 sequences, approximately 10% occurring once. The sequenced sample was PBMCs, obtained before TCRalphabeta/CD19-depleted stem cell transplant. Every receptor here comes from a child aged 2-15 years with inherited bone marrow failure, due to receive a stem cell transplant. CDR3s include the opening cysteine and the closing phenylalanine or tryptophan. The D gene is left open where the match is weak. Clone size appears in some rows only: once, few, many, or a class for an expanded clone.

size	V	D	J	DNA	CDR3
many	TRBV3-1	NA	TRBJ2-2	TGTGCCAGCAGATTTAGGGCTGGCACCGGGGAGCTGTTTTTT	CASRFRAGTGELFF
few	TRBV24-1	TRBD2	TRBJ2-1	TGTGCCACCAGTGATGGGGACCCCAATACCGGGACAGCCAGCGGGAGGGCCTACAATGAGCAGTTCTTC	CATSDGDPNTGTASGRAYNEQFF
many	TRBV7-2	TRBD2	TRBJ2-7	TGTGCCAGCAGCTTAGCTAGCGGGAGGGCCGGGTACGAGCAGTACTTC	CASSLASGRAGYEQYF
many	TRBV12-3/TRBV12-4	NA	TRBJ1-1	TGTGCCAGCAGTTTGGGTTGGAAGAACACTGAAGCTTTCTTT	CASSLGWKNTEAFF
once	TRBV12-3/TRBV12-4	NA	TRBJ2-1	TGTGCCAGCAGTTTAGTACTCGGCTACTCCCACAATGAGCAGTTCTTC	CASSLVLGYSHNEQFF
many	TRBV4-3	TRBD2	TRBJ2-2	TGCGCCAGCAGCCCCGGGACTAGCGGTACCGGGGAGCTGTTTTTT	CASSPGTSGTGELFF
NA	TRBV21-1	NA	TRBJ2-1	TGTGCCAGCAGCAGGGTCGTCCGAAAGTTCTTC	CASSRVVRKFF
many	TRBV29-1	TRBD2	TRBJ2-1	TGCAGCGTCGGGACTAGCGGGAGGAATGAGCAGTTCTTC	CSVGTSGRNEQFF
many	TRBV3-1	TRBD2	TRBJ2-1	TGTGCCAGCAGCCTTGCCCTAGCGGTATACAATGAGCAGTTCTTC	CASSLALAVYNEQFF
many	TRBV12-3/TRBV12-4	NA	TRBJ1-1	TGTGCCAGCAGTTCTTTAAACACAGGGAGGCACACTGAAGCTTTCTTT	CASSSLNTGRHTEAFF
NA	TRBV19	NA	TRBJ2-7	TGTGCCAGTACCGGAGGGCCGGACGAGCAGTACTTC	CASTGGPDEQYF
many	TRBV19	NA	TRBJ2-7	TGTGCCAGTAGTACCCTTCCGACCCACCCCTACGAGCAGTACTTC	CASSTLPTHPYEQYF
many	TRBV24-1	NA	TRBJ2-1	TGTGCCACCAGCGATCGCGCCGGGACAAAGAATGAGCAGTTCTTC	CATSDRAGTKNEQFF
many	TRBV24-1	TRBD2	TRBJ2-7	TGTGCCACCAGTGGCCCTGGACTAGCGGCGTCCTACGAGCAGTACTTC	CATSGPGLAASYEQYF
many	TRBV12-3/TRBV12-4	NA	TRBJ1-3	TGTGCCAGCAGTTTCGACGGATTTAGGAACACCATATATTTT	CASSFDGFRNTIYF
many	TRBV6-2/TRBV6-3	TRBD1	TRBJ2-3	TGTGCCAGCAGTGATGTCCGGGACAGCCCCACAGATACGCAGTATTTT	CASSDVRDSPTDTQYF
many	TRBV30	TRBD1	TRBJ2-4	TGTGCCTGGGACAGGGGGCAGTGGATTCAGTACTTC	CAWDRGQWIQYF
many	TRBV4-2	NA	TRBJ2-5	TGTGCCAGCAGCCCCGGACTATACCAAGAGACCCAGTACTTC	CASSPGLYQETQYF
many	TRBV5-6	TRBD2	TRBJ2-2	TGTGCCAGCAGCTTGGAAGGTTGGCTAGCGGGAGCCGGGGAGCTGTTTTTT	CASSLEGWLAGAGELFF
few	TRBV2	TRBD2	TRBJ2-1	TGTGCCAGCAGCAGACTAGCTGGTCCTAATGAGCAGTTCTTC	CASSRLAGPNEQFF
many	TRBV20-1	NA	TRBJ2-1	TGCAGGGCGATAGAGAGCTCCTACAATGAGCAGTTCTTC	CRAIESSYNEQFF
many	TRBV5-6	NA	TRBJ2-1	TGTGCCAGCAGCTTGGGGGGAGCTCCCAATGAGCAGTTCTTC	CASSLGGAPNEQFF
few	TRBV5-1	NA	TRBJ2-7	TGCGCCAGCAGCTTGGTGGGCGGAATCTCCTACGAGCAGTACTTC	CASSLVGGISYEQYF
NA	TRBV7-2	NA	TRBJ2-5	TGTGCCAGCAGCTCTTGGCGAGGGTTGGAGACCCAGTACTTC	CASSSWRGLETQYF
many	TRBV18	NA	TRBJ2-6	TGTGCCAGCTCACCACCTAGCTCTGGGGCCAACGTCCTGACTTTC	CASSPPSSGANVLTF
few	TRBV5-1	TRBD2	TRBJ2-7	TGCGCCAGCACCTGGGGTAGCGGGAGCTACGAGCAGTACTTC	CASTWGSGSYEQYF
many	TRBV2	NA	TRBJ2-4	TGTGCCAGCAGTGCGTACAGGACCTTGGACGGAAACATTCAGTACTTC	CASSAYRTLDGNIQYF
many	TRBV7-9	NA	TRBJ2-1	TGTGCCAGCAGTTTCCTGGGCAATGAGCAGTTCTTC	CASSFLGNEQFF
many	TRBV6-5	NA	TRBJ1-5	TGTGCCAGCAGTTACGGGTACGGAGACAATCAGCCCCAGCATTTT	CASSYGYGDNQPQHF
many	TRBV28	TRBD1	TRBJ2-1	TGTGCCAGCAGTTCCCCCACCTTCGACAGGGAGAATGAGCAGTTCTTC	CASSSPTFDRENEQFF
NA	TRBV29-1	NA	TRBJ2-1	TGCAGCGGGGGGCCGGGTCTCCGGGGAAATGAGCAGTTCTTC	CSGGPGLRGNEQFF
many	TRBV20-1	NA	TRBJ2-7	TGCAGTGCCCGTGGACTGAACTACGAGCAGTACTTC	CSARGLNYEQYF
few	TRBV7-9	TRBD2	TRBJ2-1	TGTGCCAGCAGTCGGGCTAGCGGGAGTAGAAATGAGCAGTTCTTC	CASSRASGSRNEQFF
many	TRBV30	NA	TRBJ1-2	TGTGCCTCAACCTCGGCAGGCCACTATGGCTACACCTTC	CASTSAGHYGYTF
NA	TRBV20-1	TRBD1	TRBJ2-2	TGCAGTGCCATACAGGGGATATGGGCCGGGGAGCTGTTTTTT	CSAIQGIWAGELFF
NA	TRBV20-1	TRBD1	TRBJ2-6	TGCAGCGCTTCGGACAGGGGTGGGGCCAACGTCCTGACTTTC	CSASDRGGANVLTF
few	TRBV7-2	NA	TRBJ2-7	TGTGCCAGCAGCGCGGCCGGGACAATTACCTACGAGCAGTACTTC	CASSAAGTITYEQYF